These 9 T cell receptor beta chains share one sample of origin, sequenced in a study of T cells after yellow fever vaccination. Via MiXCR, TCRdb re-called the 5' RACE reads, giving one row per CDR3 protein. The sample lists 20,000 to 30,000 distinct CDR3 sequences, 4% to 5% occurring once. The starting material was PBMCs, either bulk or a sorted T-cell subset (CD4+, CD8+, memory, or dextramer-sorted; not recorded which), obtained on the day of the yellow fever booster vaccination. Receptors originate from a man between 18 and 35 years old who received the YFV17D yellow fever vaccine.

This clonotype has a count of ten or more. V gene TRBV4-3 combines with J gene TRBJ1-2, with D uncertain. The V end was cut by 4 bases, the J end by 4 bases, with 22 bases between. The CDR3 sequence is 17 residues long. The V gene's germline CDR1 is LGHNA and CDR2 YSLEER. Written as DNA, the CDR3 is TGCGCCAGCAGCCGTGTGGTCAACCGAGGCGGTGGCTATGGCTACACCTTC. This gives the protein CASSRVVNRGGGYGYTF.

The table lists this clonotype with many counts. Here the CDR3 reads CASSSPRRTRRTDTQYF. The CDR3 region has the DNA TGTGCCAGCAGCTCCCCCCGTCGGACTCGACGCACAGATACGCAGTATTTT. The rearrangement links TRBV11-2 to TRBJ2-3; the D gene is possibly TRBD2 (5 bases). CDR3 length: 17 residues. Trimming stripped 4 bases from V and 1 base from J, with 18 bases between. The V gene's germline CDR1 is SGHAT and CDR2 FQNNGV.

This clonotype was recorded at least ten times. The chain recombines TRBV10-3 with TRBJ2-2, with D unclear. The V gene lost 2 bases and the J gene lost 1 base, with 8 bases spanning the gap. CDR1 ENHRY and CDR2 SYGVKD come from the germline V gene. The CDR3 spans 15 residues. The CDR3 DNA reads TGTGCCATCAGTGAGAGATATTGGAACACCGGGGAGCTGTTTTTT. Its translation is CAISERYWNTGELFF.

At least ten counts were recorded for this clonotype. The gene calls are TRBV5-1 and TRBJ2-1; 11 bases line up with TRBD2. V was pared by 3 bases and J by 0 bases, with 2 bases of the junction left unmatched. This CDR3 is built from 16 residues. The germline V gene has CDR1 SGHRS and CDR2 YFSETQ. The CDR3 is CASSSTSGNSYNEQFF. Here the CDR3 DNA reads TGCGCCAGCAGCTCGACTAGCGGGAACTCCTACAATGAGCAGTTCTTC.

This clonotype appeared a single time. This could be a read error, since a much larger clone is one nucleotide away. The chain uses TRBV4-1 and TRBJ1-5; possible D gene TRBD1, 5 bases. The V end was cut by 2 bases, the J end by 0 bases, with 8 bases between. Germline lookup yields CDR1 MGHRA and CDR2 YSYEKL. CDR3 size: 15 residues. The CDR3 reads CASSQMDISNQPQHF. The CDR3 DNA reads TGCGCCAGCAGCCAAATGGACATTAGCAATCAGCCCCAGCATTTT.

This clonotype was recorded at least ten times. The chain links TRBV30 to TRBJ2-5; D ambiguous. The CDR3 extends over 12 amino acids. Per germline, CDR1 GTSNPN and CDR2 SVGIG (reference sequence). V was pared by 2 bases and J by 6 bases, with 10 bases between. CDR3 sequence: CAWSPELQTQYF. The CDR3 region has the DNA TGTGCCTGGAGTCCAGAATTACAGACCCAGTACTTC.

This clonotype has a count of ten or more. This rearrangement joins TRBV12-3 or TRBV12-4 to TRBJ1-6, with 8 bases fitting TRBD1. The CDR3 covers 13 residues. The J segment lost 10 bases and the V segment lost 5 bases, leaving 4 bases of the junction unmatched. The CDR3 protein is CASSGQGGSPLHF. The CDR3 nucleotides are TGTGCCAGCAGTGGACAGGGAGGGTCACCCCTCCACTTT.

This clonotype was counted at least ten times. The chain has TRBV18 and TRBJ2-3; the D gene is possibly TRBD2 (6 bases). The V gene's germline CDR1 is KGHSH and CDR2 LQKENI. The CDR3 is 15 residues long. V gave up 0 bases and J gave up 3 bases, with 10 bases separating them. The CDR3 region is CASSPPRGGTDTQYF. The CDR3 nucleotides read TGTGCCAGCTCACCACCTAGAGGAGGGACAGATACGCAGTATTTT.

This clonotype was seen ten or more times. V is TRBV4-1 and J is TRBJ2-7, with unresolved D. Germline V CDR1 and CDR2: MGHRA, YSYEKL. Trimming cost V 0 bases and J 4 bases, with 7 bases left between them. The CDR3 is 13 residues long. The CDR3 protein is CASSQEVGYEQYF. DNA of the CDR3: TGCGCCAGCAGCCAAGAGGTGGGGTACGAGCAGTACTTC.